A selection of T cell receptor beta chains follows, all from one sample in a study of blood T cell repertoires in COVID-19. The table came from immunoSEQ multiplex PCR; TCRdb's copy has only in-frame clones and leaves some out. The table has about 260,000 clones, 70% to 85% seen once. Specimen: peripheral blood. These receptors all come from an elderly woman with acute or convalescent COVID-19. The CDR3 runs from the conserved cysteine through the conserved F or W. The D gene is left open where the match is weak. Where a row states a size, it is once, few, many or the class of an expanded clone; other rows omit it.

>TRBJ2-2|TRBV3-1/TRBV3-2|NA|NA
TGTGCCAGCAGCCTACTAGTTGGGAACACCGGGGAGCTGTTTTTT
CASSLLVGNTGELFF
>TRBJ2-7|TRBV19|NA|NA
TGTGCCAGTAGTATAGGTGGACAGCCCTTGACCTACGAGCAGTACTTC
CASSIGGQPLTYEQYF
>TRBJ2-2|TRBV7-9|NA|NA
TGTGCCAGCAGCTTCCTAGCGTCGAACACCGGGGAGCTGTTTTTT
CASSFLASNTGELFF
>TRBJ2-7|TRBV21-1|NA|NA
TGTGCCAGCACCAAACCCGCGGGCGGGTCCTACGAGCAGTACTTC
CASTKPAGGSYEQYF
>TRBJ2-6|TRBV6-2/TRBV6-3|NA|NA
TGTGCCAGCAGTTACCAGGGGGGAAGCTCTGGGGCCAACGTCCTGACTTTC
CASSYQGGSSGANVLTF
>TRBJ2-7|TRBV7-9|NA|NA
TGTGCCAGCAGCAGGGACGGGTACGAGCAGTACTTC
CASSRDGYEQYF
>TRBJ2-1|TRBV7-3|few|NA
TGTGCCAGCAGCTTAATAGGGGCAGGAAACAATGAGCAGTTCTTC
CASSLIGAGNNEQFF
>TRBJ1-4|TRBV7-2|NA|NA
TGTGCCAGCAGCTTATCGGGGGGCGCGGCTAATGAAAAACTGTTTTTT
CASSLSGGAANEKLFF
>TRBJ1-2|TRBV18|NA|TRBD1
TGTGCCAGCTCCCCCGACAGGGTCTATGGCTACACCTTC
CASSPDRVYGYTF
>TRBJ1-3|TRBV6-6|NA|NA
TGTGCCAGCAGCCCCGAGGCTGGAAACACCATATATTTT
CASSPEAGNTIYF
>TRBJ1-1|TRBV12-3/TRBV12-4|NA|NA
TGTGCCAGCAGTGCTCCGGGGAGCACTGAAGCTTTCTTT
CASSAPGSTEAFF
>TRBJ2-7|TRBV15|NA|TRBD1
TGTGCCACCAGCAGAGATCCCCAGGGGGCGGGAGAGCAGTACTTC
CATSRDPQGAGEQYF